Detailed here is one T cell receptor (beta chain). This specimen belongs to a study of identical twins. Germline CDR1 is SGHVS and CDR2 is FNYEAQ. The ends were cut back, 5 bases at V and 1 base at J, with 13 bases in the middle. CDR3 size: 15 residues. Template switching added a universal primer binding site, and final cDNA carried unique molecular identifiers. MiXCR was run by TCRdb on the 5' RACE reads, yielding one entry per CDR3 protein. This repertoire shows approximately 500,000 distinct CDR3 sequences, around 24% found once; its top ten account for 2.9%. These data also featured in a second study, about T cells expressing NK-cell markers. That report adds: With respect to HCMV, most of the eight sequenced donors were seropositive, and one was seronegative. As a fraction of CD8+ T cells, dominant NKG2C+ clonotypes reached roughly 1.0-8% in six donors.

V gene TRBV7-6 combines with J gene TRBJ2-3; tentatively, D is TRBD1 (6 bases). Sequenced: CD4+ T cells sorted from blood. This clonotype was sampled from a woman younger than 35 in good health. CDR3 residues: CASSNSPGGTDTQYF. The CDR3 DNA is TGTGCCAGCAGCAACTCCCCAGGGGGCACAGATACGCAGTATTTT.